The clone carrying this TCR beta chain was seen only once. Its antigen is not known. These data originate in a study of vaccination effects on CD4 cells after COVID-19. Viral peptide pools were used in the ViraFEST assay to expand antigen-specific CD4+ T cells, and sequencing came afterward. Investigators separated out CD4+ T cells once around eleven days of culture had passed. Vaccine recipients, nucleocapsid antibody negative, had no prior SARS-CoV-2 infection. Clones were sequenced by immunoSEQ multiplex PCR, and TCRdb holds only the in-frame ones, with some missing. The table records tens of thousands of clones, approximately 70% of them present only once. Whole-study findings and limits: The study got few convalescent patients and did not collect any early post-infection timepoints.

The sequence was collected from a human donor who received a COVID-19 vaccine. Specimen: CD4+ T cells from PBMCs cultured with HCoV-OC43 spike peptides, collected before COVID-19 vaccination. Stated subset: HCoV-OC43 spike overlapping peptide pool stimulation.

The CDR3 DNA is TGTGCCAGCAGCCAAGATGGGCAAAGCCTCGAGCAGTTCTTC. Its protein is CASSQDGQSLEQFF. This sequence joins TRBV3-1 (or the pseudogene TRBV3-2) and TRBJ2-1; D unresolved. The CDR3 has 14 residues. Trimming shortened V by 0 bases and J by 10 bases, and 13 bases separated the two germline ends. Germline V CDR1 and CDR2: LGHDT, YNNKEL (reference sequence).